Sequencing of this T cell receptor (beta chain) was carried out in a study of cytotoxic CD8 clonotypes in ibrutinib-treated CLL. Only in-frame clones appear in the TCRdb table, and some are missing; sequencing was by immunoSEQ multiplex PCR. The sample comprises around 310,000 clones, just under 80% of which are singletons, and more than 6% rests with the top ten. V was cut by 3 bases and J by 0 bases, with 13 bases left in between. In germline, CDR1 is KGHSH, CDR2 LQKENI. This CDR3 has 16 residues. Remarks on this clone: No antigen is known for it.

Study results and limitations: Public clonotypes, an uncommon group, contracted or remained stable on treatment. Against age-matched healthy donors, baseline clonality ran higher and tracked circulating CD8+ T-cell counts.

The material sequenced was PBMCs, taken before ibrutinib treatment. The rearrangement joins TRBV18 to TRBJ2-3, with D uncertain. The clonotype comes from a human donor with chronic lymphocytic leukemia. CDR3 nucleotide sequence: TGTGCCAGCTCACCGATAGTAGGTGTCAGCACAGATACGCAGTATTTT. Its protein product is CASSPIVGVSTDTQYF.